This T cell receptor (beta chain) was observed in a study of cytomegalovirus exposure and HLA in healthy donors. The study, taken as a whole, reports: Across donors, presence/absence analyses took sequencing depth to be roughly uniform. Researchers reported in a later analysis that common viral pathogens appeared linked to several top clusters. A later analysis found most CMV-associated TCR beta chains apparently HLA-restricted.

Turning to this clone: Its antigen is currently unknown.

Between the trimmed V and J ends, which lost 8 bases and 12 bases, there was a span of 23 bases. CDR1 is MNHNS, CDR2 SASEGT, per germline. The length of the CDR3 is 15 residues. PCR employed 60 Vbeta and 13 Jbeta primers. Assay used: immunoSEQ multiplex PCR; TCRdb lists only in-frame clones, some missing. The data contain about 150,000 clones, 65% to 90% of them singletons. The chain has TRBV6-1 and TRBJ1-6; perhaps TRBD1 as D (5 bases). This TCR was sampled from a woman in her 30s in good health and CMV-seronegative. Material for sequencing was PBMCs. DNA for the CDR3: TGTGCCAGCGTTGGAAGGGAGGGGACCTTTCAACCCCTCCACTTT. Translation: CASVGREGTFQPLHF.